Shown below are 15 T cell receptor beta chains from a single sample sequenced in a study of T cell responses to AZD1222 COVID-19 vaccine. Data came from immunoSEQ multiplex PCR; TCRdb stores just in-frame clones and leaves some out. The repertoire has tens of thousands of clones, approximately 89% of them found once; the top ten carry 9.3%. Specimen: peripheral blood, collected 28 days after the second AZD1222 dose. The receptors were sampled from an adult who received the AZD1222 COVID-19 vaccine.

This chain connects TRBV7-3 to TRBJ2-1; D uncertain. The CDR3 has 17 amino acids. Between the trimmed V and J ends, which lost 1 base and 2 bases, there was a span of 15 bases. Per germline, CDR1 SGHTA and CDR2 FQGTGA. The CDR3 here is CASSLIPAAGTYNEQFF. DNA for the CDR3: TGTGCCAGCAGCTTAATTCCCGCCGCCGGAACCTACAATGAGCAGTTCTTC.

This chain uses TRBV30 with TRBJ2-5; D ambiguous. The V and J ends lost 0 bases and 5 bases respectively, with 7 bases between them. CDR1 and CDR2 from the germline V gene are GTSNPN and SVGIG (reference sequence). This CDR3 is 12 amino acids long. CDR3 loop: CAWSVDLETQYF. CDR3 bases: TGTGCCTGGAGTGTTGACTTGGAGACCCAGTACTTC. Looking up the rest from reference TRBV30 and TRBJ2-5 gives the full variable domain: SQTIHQWPATLVQPVGSPLSLECTVEGTSNPNLYWYRQAAGRGLQLLFYSVGIGQISSEVPQNLSASRPQDRQFILSSKKLLLSDSGFYLCAWSVDLETQYFGPGTRLLVL.

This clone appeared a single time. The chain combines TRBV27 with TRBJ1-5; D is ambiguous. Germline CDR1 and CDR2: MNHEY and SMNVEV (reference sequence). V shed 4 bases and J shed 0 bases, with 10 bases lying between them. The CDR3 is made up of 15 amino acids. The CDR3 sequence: CASSSPGNSNQPQHF. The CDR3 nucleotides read TGTGCCAGCAGTTCCCCCGGGAATAGCAATCAGCCCCAGCATTTT.

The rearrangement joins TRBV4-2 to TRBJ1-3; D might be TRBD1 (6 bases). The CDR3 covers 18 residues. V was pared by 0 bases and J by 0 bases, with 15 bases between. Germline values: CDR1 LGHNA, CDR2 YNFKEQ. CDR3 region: CASSQDSTGHISGNTIYF. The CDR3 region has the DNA TGTGCCAGCAGCCAAGATTCGACGGGACACATCTCTGGAAACACCATATATTTT.

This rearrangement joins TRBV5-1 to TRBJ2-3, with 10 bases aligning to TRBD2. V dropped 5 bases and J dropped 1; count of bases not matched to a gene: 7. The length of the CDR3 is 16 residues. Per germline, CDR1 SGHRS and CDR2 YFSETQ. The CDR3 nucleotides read TGCGCCAGCAGTCTAGCGGGAGTGGGCGGCACAGATACGCAGTATTTT. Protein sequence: CASSLAGVGGTDTQYF.

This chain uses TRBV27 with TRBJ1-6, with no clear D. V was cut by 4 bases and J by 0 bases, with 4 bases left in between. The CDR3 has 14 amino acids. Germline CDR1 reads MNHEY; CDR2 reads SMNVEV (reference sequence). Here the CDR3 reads CASSYGSYNSPLHF. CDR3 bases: TGTGCCAGCAGTTACGGCTCCTATAATTCACCCCTCCACTTT.

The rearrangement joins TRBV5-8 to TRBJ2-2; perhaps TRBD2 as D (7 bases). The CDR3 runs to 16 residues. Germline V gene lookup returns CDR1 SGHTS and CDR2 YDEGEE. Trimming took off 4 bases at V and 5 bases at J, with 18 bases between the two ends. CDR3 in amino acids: CASSGSTGGRTGELFF. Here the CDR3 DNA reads TGTGCCAGCAGCGGTTCCACGGGGGGCCGGACCGGGGAGCTGTTTTTT.

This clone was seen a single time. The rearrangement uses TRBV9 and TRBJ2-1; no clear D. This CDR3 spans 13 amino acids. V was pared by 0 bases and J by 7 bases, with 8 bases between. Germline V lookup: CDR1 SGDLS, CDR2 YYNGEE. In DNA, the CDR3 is TGTGCCAGCAGCGTAGGAGCCGGGAATGAGCAGTTCTTC. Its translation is CASSVGAGNEQFF. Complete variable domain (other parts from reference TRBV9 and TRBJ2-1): DSGVTQTPKHLITATGQRVTLRCSPRSGDLSVYWYQQSLDQGLQFLIQYYNGEERAKGNILERFSAQQFPDLHSELNLSSLELGDSALYFCASSVGAGNEQFFGPGTRLTVL.

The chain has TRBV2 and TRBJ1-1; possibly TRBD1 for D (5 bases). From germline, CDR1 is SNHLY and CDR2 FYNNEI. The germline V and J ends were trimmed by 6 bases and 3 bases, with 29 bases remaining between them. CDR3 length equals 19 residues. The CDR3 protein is CASRGRPSLLLNRYTEAFF. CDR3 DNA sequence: TGTGCCAGCAGGGGACGGCCCTCTCTTCTATTAAACCGATACACTGAAGCTTTCTTT.

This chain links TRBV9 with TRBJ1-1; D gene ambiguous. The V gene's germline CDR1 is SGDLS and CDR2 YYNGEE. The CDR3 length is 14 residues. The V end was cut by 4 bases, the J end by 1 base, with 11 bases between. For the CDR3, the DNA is TGTGCCAGCAGCAGAGGGATGAGGAACACTGAAGCTTTCTTT. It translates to CASSRGMRNTEAFF.

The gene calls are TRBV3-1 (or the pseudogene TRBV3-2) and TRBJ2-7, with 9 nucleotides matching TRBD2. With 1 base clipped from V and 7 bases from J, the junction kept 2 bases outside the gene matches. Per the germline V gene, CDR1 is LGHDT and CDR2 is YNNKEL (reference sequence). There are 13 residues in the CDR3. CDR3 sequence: CASSQALAGEQYF. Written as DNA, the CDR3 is TGTGCCAGCAGCCAAGCTCTAGCGGGAGAGCAGTACTTC.

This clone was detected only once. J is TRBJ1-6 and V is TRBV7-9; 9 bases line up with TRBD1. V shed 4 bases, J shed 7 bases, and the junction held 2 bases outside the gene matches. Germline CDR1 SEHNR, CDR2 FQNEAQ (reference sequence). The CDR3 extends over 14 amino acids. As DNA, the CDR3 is TGTGCCAGCAGCTCGACAGGGGGAAATTCACCCCTCCACTTT. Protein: CASSSTGGNSPLHF.

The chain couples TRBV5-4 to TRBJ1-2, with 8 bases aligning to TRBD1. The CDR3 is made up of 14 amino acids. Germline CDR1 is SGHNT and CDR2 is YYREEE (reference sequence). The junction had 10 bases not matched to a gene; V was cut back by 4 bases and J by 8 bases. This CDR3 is CASSTGQGPIGYTF. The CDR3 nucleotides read TGTGCCAGCAGCACCGGACAGGGACCCATCGGCTACACCTTC.

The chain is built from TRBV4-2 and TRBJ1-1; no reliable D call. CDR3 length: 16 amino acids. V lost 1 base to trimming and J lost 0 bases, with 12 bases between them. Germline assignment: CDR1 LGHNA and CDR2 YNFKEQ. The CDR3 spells CASSQGPGLMNTEAFF. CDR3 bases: TGTGCCAGCAGCCAAGGGCCAGGTCTAATGAACACTGAAGCTTTCTTT.

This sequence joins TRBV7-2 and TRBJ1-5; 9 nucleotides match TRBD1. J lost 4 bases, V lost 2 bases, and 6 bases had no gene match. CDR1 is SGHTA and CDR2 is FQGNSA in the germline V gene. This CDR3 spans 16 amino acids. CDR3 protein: CASSLWGQGGNQPQHF. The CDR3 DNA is TGTGCCAGCAGCTTATGGGGACAGGGAGGGAATCAGCCCCAGCATTTT.